This T cell receptor (beta chain) originates from a study of T cell repertoires in cytomegalovirus infection (dated by TCRdb to between 2017 and 2020). Broadly, across the study: Alongside well-studied HLA-B-restricted epitopes, the peptide stimulations were aimed at recently identified HLA-C-restricted CMV epitopes, whose presentation resists viral immunomodulation. The HLA type of each donor mattered for the analysis, because public TCR beta signatures pointed to carriage of CMV infection along with the matching HLA type.

Overall results and qualifications from the work: The ex vivo response was dominated by HLA-C-restricted CMV-specific TCR beta clonotypes, and the single most frequent clonotype in two of eight donors was supplied by these HLA-C-restricted clonotypes. Carriers of CMV infection plus the relevant HLA type were discriminated by the cumulative frequency of public TCR beta family members in the study cohort and in an independent roughly 400-donor cohort.

The label giving this sample's treatment or condition can be read as: in vitro stimulation with specific CMV peptide epitopes to enrich CMV-specific T cells. As concerns this clonotype: Its antigen is currently not known. The junction does not match germline at one end; this may be a read error.

The CDR3 numbers 12 residues from cysteine through phenylalanine. Just the 36-base CDR3 DNA is kept, in frame starting at base 1. CDR1 MNHGY and CDR2 SAAAGT are derived from the germline V gene. Instrument used: Illumina HiSeq 1500. Through fastp at Q25 and MiXCR, TCRdb rebuilt clones from the public reads, retaining in-frame beta chains. Entries are consolidated by CDR3 protein sequence, retaining the most common genes and DNA. The sample table records approximately 600,000 distinct CDR3 sequences; over 35% of these occur just once. 48% of the sample is taken by the ten largest. The sequence joins TRBV6-8 to TRBJ2-1; the D gene is unclear. The sample consisted of cultured PBMCs, taken from culture after CMV antigen stimulation. The TCR sequence derives from a human donor in good health (CMV status not recorded). Some clones in this sample may be carry-over from other donors' samples. The CDR3 amino acid sequence is: CASSYFENEQFF. The sequenced DNA: TGTGCCAGCAGCTACTTTGAAAATGAGCAGTTCTTC.